These 21 T cell receptor beta chains originate from one sample sequenced in a study of blood T cell repertoires in COVID-19. TCRdb keeps only in-frame clones here, not all; method: immunoSEQ multiplex PCR. The sample lists 50,000 to 70,000 clones, 90% seen once, with roughly 7.6% in the top ten. Material for sequencing was peripheral blood. The source of these receptors is a human donor with active COVID-19. The donor label of this sample is uncertain.

CDR3 sequence reads: CATSGSQGTYNEQFF. Written as DNA, the CDR3 is TGTGCCACCAGTGGTTCCCAGGGGACGTACAATGAGCAGTTCTTC. The genes are TRBV24-1 and TRBJ2-1; possibly TRBD1 for D (6 bases). The V end lost 5 bases, the J end lost 4 bases, and 14 bases lay between the germline ends. Germline V gene sequence: CDR1 KGHDR, CDR2 SFDVKD. The CDR3 is made up of 15 amino acids.

This chain links TRBV7-4 with TRBJ1-5; 10 bases map to TRBD1. Germline V gene lookup returns CDR1 SGHVT and CDR2 SQSDAQ. This CDR3 comprises 19 residues. With V trimmed by 4 bases and J by 0 bases, 12 bases remained unmatched. The CDR3 here is CASSSGTGETTHSNQPQHF. In nucleotides, the CDR3 is TGTGCCAGCAGCTCAGGGACAGGGGAGACTACTCATAGCAATCAGCCCCAGCATTTT.

This CDR3 is CASSYGGGNQPQHF. The CDR3 DNA is TGTGCCAGCAGTTACGGTGGGGGGAATCAGCCCCAGCATTTT. The chain couples TRBV6-6 to TRBJ1-5; weak D call: TRBD1 (5 bases). Per germline, CDR1 MNHNY and CDR2 SVGAGI (reference sequence). Trimming pared 2 bases from V and 4 bases from J, leaving 9 bases between. The CDR3 has 14 amino acids.

The V gene is TRBV6-5, the J gene TRBJ2-7; 10 bases match TRBD1. CDR3 length: 13 amino acids. Looked up from germline, CDR1 is MNHEY and CDR2 is SVGAGI. The V segment lost 6 bases and the J segment 2 bases; nucleotides outside the gene matches: 1. CDR3 residues: CASRTGGTYEQYF. The CDR3 DNA sequence: TGTGCCAGCAGGACAGGGGGCACCTACGAGCAGTACTTC.

The CDR3 nucleotides read TGTGCCAGCAGCTTGGAGGCGGGGCGCACAGATACGCAGTATTTT. This gives the protein CASSLEAGRTDTQYF. The chain joins TRBV11-2 to TRBJ2-3; TRBD2 might be the D (6 bases). V dropped 3 bases and J dropped 1 base, with 11 bases sitting between them. This CDR3 spans 15 amino acids. The germline CDR1 and CDR2 sequences are SGHAT and FQNNGV. Based on the CDR3 plus reference TRBV11-2 and TRBJ2-3, the full variable domain is EAGVAQSPRYKIIEKRQSVAFWCNPISGHATLYWYQQILGQGPKLLIQFQNNGVVDDSQLPKDRFSAERLKGVDSTLKIQPAKLEDSAVYLCASSLEAGRTDTQYFGPGTRLTVL.

The chain recombines TRBV4-3 with TRBJ1-3; D call uncertain. From germline, CDR1 is LGHNA and CDR2 YSLEER. The CDR3 length is 15 residues. The V end was cut by 3 bases, the J end by 4 bases, with 13 bases between. The CDR3 DNA reads as TGCGCCAGCAGCCACCTCAGCGGGTCCGGAAACACCATATATTTT. Protein: CASSHLSGSGNTIYF.

The sample holds a few counts of this clone. This sequence joins TRBV6-5 and TRBJ2-2, with D unclear. The CDR3 covers 13 residues. V was clipped by 0 bases and J by 5 bases, with 4 bases between them. The germline V gene has CDR1 MNHEY and CDR2 SVGAGI. The DNA for the CDR3 is TGTGCCAGCAGTTACTCCCCGACCGGGGAGCTGTTTTTT. It codes for CASSYSPTGELFF.

The chain joins TRBV19 to TRBJ1-4; a weak D match, TRBD1 (6 bases). In germline, CDR1 is LNHDA, CDR2 SQIVND (reference sequence). Trimming took off 5 bases at V and 7 bases at J, with 14 bases between the two ends. The CDR3 length is 14 residues. The CDR3 bases are TGTGCCAGTAGTGAATCAGGGGTGCGTGAAAAACTGTTTTTT. Encoded protein: CASSESGVREKLFF.

The chain combines TRBV5-1 with TRBJ2-7, with 7 bases matching TRBD1. The CDR3 is made up of 12 amino acids. The germline gives CDR1 SGHRS, CDR2 YFSETQ. With 5 bases clipped from V and 6 bases from J, the junction kept 5 bases outside the gene matches. The CDR3 loop reads CASSVTGSEQYF. CDR3 coding DNA: TGCGCCAGCAGTGTGACAGGGTCCGAGCAGTACTTC.

This clone appeared a single time. The CDR3 coding sequence is TGTGCCAGCAGACCCCGACAGGGCGAGGTCCGCTATGAGCAGTTCTTC. Translating it yields CASRPRQGEVRYEQFF. The rearrangement links TRBV3-1 (or the pseudogene TRBV3-2) to TRBJ2-1; 7 positions agree with TRBD1. This CDR3 comprises 16 residues. Per the germline V gene, CDR1 is LGHDT and CDR2 is YNNKEL (reference sequence). V shed 6 bases, J shed 8 bases, and the junction held 16 bases outside the gene matches.

The chain employs TRBV7-2 and TRBJ2-5; 8 nucleotides line up with TRBD2. CDR1 and CDR2 (germline): SGHTA, FQGNSA. The V and J ends lost 1 base and 2 bases, in that order; junction bases with no gene match: 9. The length of the CDR3 is 17 residues. The CDR3 bases are TGTGCCAGCAGCTTAGGCCCCCGGCCTAGCGGGCAAGAGACCCAGTACTTC. Protein sequence: CASSLGPRPSGQETQYF. Supplemented by reference TRBV7-2 and TRBJ2-5, the full variable domain reads GAGVSQSPSNKVTEKGKDVELRCDPISGHTALYWYRQSLGQGLEFLIYFQGNSAPDKSGLPSDRFSAERTGGSVSTLTIQRTQQEDSAVYLCASSLGPRPSGQETQYFGPGTRLLVL.

The chain links TRBV27 to TRBJ2-6; D not certain. The V gene's germline CDR1 is MNHEY and CDR2 SMNVEV (reference sequence). The CDR3 has 13 residues. V was pared by 8 bases and J by 0 bases, with 5 bases between. CDR3 protein: CASGISGANVLTF. The CDR3 DNA sequence: TGTGCCAGCGGCATCTCTGGGGCCAACGTCCTGACTTTC.

The chain joins TRBV20-1 to TRBJ1-5; the D is unclear. With 3 bases removed from V and 0 bases from J, the gap between germline ends came to 9 bases. CDR3 size: 14 residues. Germline V gene sequence: CDR1 DFQATT, CDR2 SNEGSKA (reference sequence). The CDR3, as DNA: TGCAGTGCTAGTTCCGGGGATAGCAATCAGCCCCAGCATTTT. Translation gives CSASSGDSNQPQHF.

The rearrangement joins TRBV12-3 or TRBV12-4 to TRBJ1-1; 9 nucleotides agree with TRBD1. Germline trimming cut 7 bases from V and 10 bases from J; bases unmatched to any gene: 4. The CDR3 spans 11 residues. The CDR3 spells CASTLQGAAFF. CDR3 sequence (DNA): TGTGCCAGCACCCTACAGGGGGCAGCTTTCTTT.

The chain combines TRBV28 with TRBJ1-6, with D maybe TRBD1 (6 bases). Germline values: CDR1 MDHEN, CDR2 SYDVKM. The V and J ends lost 11 bases and 4 bases respectively, with 9 bases between them. The length of the CDR3 is 12 residues. CDR3 amino acids: CAVDSYNSPLHF. In DNA, the CDR3 is TGTGCCGTGGACAGTTATAATTCACCCCTCCACTTT. Complete variable domain (other parts from reference TRBV28 and TRBJ1-6): DVKVTQSSRYLVKRTGEKVFLECVQDMDHENMFWYRQDPGLGLRLIYFSYDVKMKEKGDIPEGYSVSREKKERFSLILESASTNQTSMYLCAVDSYNSPLHFGNGTRLTVT.

The chain carries TRBV6-1 and TRBJ2-3; 10 positions agree with TRBD1. V was clipped by 3 bases and J by 7 bases; unmatched bases: 4. Germline V gene sequence: CDR1 MNHNS, CDR2 SASEGT. The CDR3 loop spans 14 amino acids. The CDR3 DNA sequence: TGTGCCAGCAGTGAGGGGACAGGGGCCCATACGCAGTATTTT. Protein sequence: CASSEGTGAHTQYF.

The V and J genes are TRBV19 and TRBJ2-5; TRBD1 agrees at 7 bases. The germline V gene has CDR1 LNHDA and CDR2 SQIVND (reference sequence). This CDR3 comprises 15 residues. The trim removed 4 bases at V and 2 bases at J, leaving 7 bases unmatched. The CDR3 coding sequence is TGTGCCAGTAGTAACAGGGGCAGCGCTCAAGAGACCCAGTACTTC. This sequence encodes CASSNRGSAQETQYF.

CDR3 protein: CASSLYPGTGSNEQYF. The CDR3 coding sequence is TGTGCCAGCAGTTTATATCCCGGGACAGGGAGTAACGAGCAGTACTTC. This rearrangement joins TRBV27 to TRBJ2-7; TRBD1 matches 9 bases. Germline V gene lookup returns CDR1 MNHEY and CDR2 SMNVEV (reference sequence). The J segment lost 5 bases and the V segment lost 1 base, leaving 9 bases of the junction unmatched. The CDR3 is 16 residues long.

This clone came up a few times. This chain joins TRBV28 and TRBJ1-2; D may be TRBD1 (5 bases). The length of the CDR3 is 14 residues. Trimming removed 6 bases from V and 3 bases from J, with 14 bases in between. Per germline, CDR1 MDHEN and CDR2 SYDVKM. The CDR3 coding sequence is TGTGCCAGCAGATCTACAGGAGCCGACTATGGCTACACCTTC. It translates to CASRSTGADYGYTF.

The genes are TRBV3-1 (or the pseudogene TRBV3-2) and TRBJ2-7; 8 bases are shared with TRBD2. The CDR3 spans 16 residues. V gave up 0 bases and J gave up 9 bases; unmatched junction bases: 13. Germline lookup yields CDR1 LGHDT and CDR2 YNNKEL (reference sequence). The CDR3 DNA is TGTGCCAGCAGCCAAGATCACTGGCGGGGGGTGTCGGGGCAGTACTTC. Translation: CASSQDHWRGVSGQYF.

This clone is judged medium-sized. The chain employs TRBV6-6 and TRBJ2-7; D call uncertain. The CDR3 is made up of 16 amino acids. Trimming shortened V by 6 bases and J by 7 bases, and 25 bases separated the two germline ends. CDR1 MNHNY and CDR2 SVGAGI come from the germline V gene (reference sequence). CDR3 nucleotide sequence: TGTGCCAGCAGCGCCATTTCGCAGAAAAATACGTGGGAGCAGTACTTC. This encodes CASSAISQKNTWEQYF.